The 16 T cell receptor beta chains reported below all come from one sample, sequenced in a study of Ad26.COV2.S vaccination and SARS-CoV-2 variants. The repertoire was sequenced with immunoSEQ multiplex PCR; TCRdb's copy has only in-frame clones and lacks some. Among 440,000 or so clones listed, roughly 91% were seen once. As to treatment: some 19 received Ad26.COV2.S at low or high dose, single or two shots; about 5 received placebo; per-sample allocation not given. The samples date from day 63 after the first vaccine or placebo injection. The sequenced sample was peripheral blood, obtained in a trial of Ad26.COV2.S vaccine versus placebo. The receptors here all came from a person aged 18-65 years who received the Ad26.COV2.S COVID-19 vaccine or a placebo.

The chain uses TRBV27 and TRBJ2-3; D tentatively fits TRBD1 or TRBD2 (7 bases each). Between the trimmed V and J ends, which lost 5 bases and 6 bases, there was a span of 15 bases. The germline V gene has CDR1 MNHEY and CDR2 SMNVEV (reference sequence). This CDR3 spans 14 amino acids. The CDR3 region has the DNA TGTGCCAGCAGTCCCGGGACAGCGGGGGATACGCAGTATTTT. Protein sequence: CASSPGTAGDTQYF.

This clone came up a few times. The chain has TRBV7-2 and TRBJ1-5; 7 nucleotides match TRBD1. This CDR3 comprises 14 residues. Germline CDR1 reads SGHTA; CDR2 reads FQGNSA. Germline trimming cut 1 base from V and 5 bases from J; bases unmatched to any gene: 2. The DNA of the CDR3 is TGTGCCAGCAGCTTAGACAGGGGCGATCAGCCCCAGCATTTT. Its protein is CASSLDRGDQPQHF.

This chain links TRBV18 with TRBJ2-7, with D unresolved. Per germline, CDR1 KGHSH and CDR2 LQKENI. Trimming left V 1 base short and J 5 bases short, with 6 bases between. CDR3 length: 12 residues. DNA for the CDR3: TGTGCCAGCTCACCACAAGTCCACGAGCAGTACTTC. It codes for CASSPQVHEQYF.

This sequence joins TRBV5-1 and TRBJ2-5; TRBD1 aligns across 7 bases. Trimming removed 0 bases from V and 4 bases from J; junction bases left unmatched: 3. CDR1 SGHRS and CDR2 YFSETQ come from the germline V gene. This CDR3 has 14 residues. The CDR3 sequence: CASSLEGQAETQYF. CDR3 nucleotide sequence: TGCGCCAGCAGCTTGGAAGGACAGGCAGAGACCCAGTACTTC.

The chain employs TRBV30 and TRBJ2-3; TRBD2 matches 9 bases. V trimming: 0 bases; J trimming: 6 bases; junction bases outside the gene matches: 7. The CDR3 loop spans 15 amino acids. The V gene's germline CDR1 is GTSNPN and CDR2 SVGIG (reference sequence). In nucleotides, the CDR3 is TGTGCCTGGAGTGTAGGGTTAGCGGGAGCCGATACGCAGTATTTT. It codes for CAWSVGLAGADTQYF.

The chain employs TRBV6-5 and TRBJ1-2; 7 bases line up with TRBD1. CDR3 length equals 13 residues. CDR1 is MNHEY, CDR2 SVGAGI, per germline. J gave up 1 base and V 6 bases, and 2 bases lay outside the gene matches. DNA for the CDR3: TGTGCCAGCAGCAGGGACAGTAACTATGGCTACACCTTC. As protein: CASSRDSNYGYTF.

In DNA, the CDR3 is TGTGCCAGCAGCTCCAGCGGGAGTGGCAACGAGCAGTACTTC. Translating gives CASSSSGSGNEQYF. This rearrangement joins TRBV5-6 to TRBJ2-7; 8 nucleotides agree with TRBD2. J gave up 5 bases and V 3 bases, and 7 bases lay outside the gene matches. The CDR3 contains 14 residues. CDR1 SGHDT and CDR2 YYEEEE come from the germline V gene.

Here the CDR3 reads CASRSGQGRQETQYF. DNA of the CDR3: TGTGCCAGCAGGTCAGGACAGGGGCGGCAAGAGACCCAGTACTTC. The chain recombines TRBV28 with TRBJ2-5, with TRBD1 matching over 9 bases. V shed 6 bases and J 2 bases; nucleotides not matched to a gene: 7. The CDR3 runs to 15 residues. Germline-derived CDR1 and CDR2 are MDHEN and SYDVKM. Variable domain in full (rest from reference TRBV28 and TRBJ2-5): DVKVTQSSRYLVKRTGEKVFLECVQDMDHENMFWYRQDPGLGLRLIYFSYDVKMKEKGDIPEGYSVSREKKERFSLILESASTNQTSMYLCASRSGQGRQETQYFGPGTRLLVL.

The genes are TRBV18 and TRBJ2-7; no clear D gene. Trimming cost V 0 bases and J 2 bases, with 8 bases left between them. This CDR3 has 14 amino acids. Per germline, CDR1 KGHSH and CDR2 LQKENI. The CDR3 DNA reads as TGTGCCAGCTCACCACCGGGATTACCCTACGAGCAGTACTTC. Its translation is CASSPPGLPYEQYF.

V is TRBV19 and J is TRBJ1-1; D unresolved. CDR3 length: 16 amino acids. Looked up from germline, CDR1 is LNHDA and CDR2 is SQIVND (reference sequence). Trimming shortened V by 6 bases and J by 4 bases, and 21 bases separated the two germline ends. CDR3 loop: CASSPGAVSEGTEAFF. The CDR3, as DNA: TGTGCCAGTAGCCCAGGAGCAGTTAGTGAGGGCACTGAAGCTTTCTTT.

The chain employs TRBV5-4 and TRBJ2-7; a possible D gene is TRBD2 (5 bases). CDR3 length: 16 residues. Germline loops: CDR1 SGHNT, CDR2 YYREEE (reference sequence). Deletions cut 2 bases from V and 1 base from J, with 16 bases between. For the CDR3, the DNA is TGTGCCAGCAGCTTAGGGCCGAAGAGCGGATCCTACGAGCAGTACTTC. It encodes CASSLGPKSGSYEQYF.

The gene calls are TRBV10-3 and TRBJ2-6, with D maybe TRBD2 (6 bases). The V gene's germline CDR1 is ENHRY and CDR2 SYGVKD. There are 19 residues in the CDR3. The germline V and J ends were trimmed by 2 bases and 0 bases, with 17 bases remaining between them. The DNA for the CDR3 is TGTGCCATCAGTGAGCGAGACCGTAGCGGAAGCTCTGGGGCCAACGTCCTGACTTTC. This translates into CAISERDRSGSSGANVLTF.

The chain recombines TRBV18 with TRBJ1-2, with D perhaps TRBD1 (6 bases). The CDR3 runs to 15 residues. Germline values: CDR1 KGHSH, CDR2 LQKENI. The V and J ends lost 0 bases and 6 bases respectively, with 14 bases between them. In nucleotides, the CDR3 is TGTGCCAGCTCACCACCTAATGGACAGTTGAATGGCTACACCTTC. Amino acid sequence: CASSPPNGQLNGYTF.

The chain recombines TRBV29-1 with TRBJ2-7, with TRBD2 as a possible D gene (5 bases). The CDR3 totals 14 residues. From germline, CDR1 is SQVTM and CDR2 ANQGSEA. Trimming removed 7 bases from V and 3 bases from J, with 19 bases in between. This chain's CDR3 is CSEPLPRGRYEQYF. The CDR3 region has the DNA TGCAGCGAACCCCTGCCCCGAGGGCGCTACGAGCAGTACTTC.

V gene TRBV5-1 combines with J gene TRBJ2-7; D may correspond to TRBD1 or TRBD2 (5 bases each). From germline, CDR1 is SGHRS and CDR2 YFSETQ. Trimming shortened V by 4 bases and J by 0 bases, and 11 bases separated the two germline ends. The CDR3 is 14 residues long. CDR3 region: CASSRDGNSYEQYF. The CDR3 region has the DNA TGCGCCAGCAGCAGGGACGGGAACTCCTACGAGCAGTACTTC. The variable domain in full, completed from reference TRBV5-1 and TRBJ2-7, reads KAGVTQTPRYLIKTRGQQVTLSCSPISGHRSVSWYQQTPGQGLQFLFEYFSETQRNKGNFPGRFSGRQFSNSRSEMNVSTLELGDSALYLCASSRDGNSYEQYFGPGTRLTVT.

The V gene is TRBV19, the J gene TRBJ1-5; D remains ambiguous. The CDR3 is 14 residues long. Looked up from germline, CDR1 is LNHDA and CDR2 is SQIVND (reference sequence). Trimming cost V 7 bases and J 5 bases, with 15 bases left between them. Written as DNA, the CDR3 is TGTGCCAGTATTCGACACCCTGGGGATCAGCCCCAGCATTTT. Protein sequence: CASIRHPGDQPQHF.